These T cell receptor beta chains were read from a single sample in a study of CD8 T cells in ankylosing spondylitis. TCRdb itself ran the 5' RACE reads through MiXCR, one entry per CDR3 protein. The sample carries some 840,000 distinct CDR3 sequences, 12% recorded once. Sequenced sample: blood, either unsorted or a sorted T cell fraction (not recorded which). All receptors derive from a male donor with ankylosing spondylitis. The CDR3 runs from the conserved cysteine through the conserved F or W. Each record gives: clone size, D gene, J gene, V gene, CDR3 protein, CDR3 DNA. A D gene is named only where the DNA matches it firmly. The size field is filled for only some rows; it gives once, few, many or a size class.

- | - | TRBJ1-1 | TRBV7-6 | CASSLVDEATEAFF | TGTGCCAGCAGCTTAGTTGATGAAGCCACTGAAGCTTTCTTT
few | - | TRBJ2-3 | TRBV29-1 | CSDTPGASSTDTQYF | TGCAGCGATACACCAGGAGCATCTAGCACAGATACGCAGTATTTT
- | - | TRBJ2-3 | TRBV10-3 | CAIRRTRLEDTQYF | TGTGCCATCAGGAGGACACGGCTGGAGGATACGCAGTATTTT
- | - | TRBJ1-1 | TRBV6-5 | CASSYGWGQGTEAFF | TGTGCCAGCAGTTACGGGTGGGGACAAGGCACTGAAGCTTTCTTT
- | - | TRBJ2-7 | TRBV5-1 | CASSLRLGARISYEQYF | TGCGCCAGCAGCTTGAGGTTGGGGGCCCGGATATCCTACGAGCAGTACTTC
few | TRBD2 | TRBJ2-1 | TRBV7-2 | CASSAGRQRGGVQFF | TGTGCCAGCAGTGCAGGGCGTCAACGGGGGGGCGTGCAGTTCTTC
- | TRBD2 | TRBJ2-3 | TRBV11-2 | CASSLSNRGLAGVTDTQYF | TGTGCCAGCAGCTTATCCAATAGGGGGCTAGCGGGAGTCACAGATACGCAGTATTTT
- | - | TRBJ2-7 | TRBV15 | CATSRLTGRSEQYF | TGTGCCACCAGCAGACTCACAGGGAGGAGTGAGCAGTACTTC
few | TRBD1 | TRBJ2-3 | TRBV15 | CATTQGTDTDTQYF | TGTGCCACCACCCAGGGGACAGACACAGATACGCAGTATTTT
few | - | TRBJ2-7 | TRBV20-1 | CSALPILANEQYF | TGCAGTGCCCTGCCCATATTAGCGAACGAGCAGTACTTC
few | - | TRBJ2-5 | TRBV18 | CASSPPAGETQYF | TGTGCCAGCTCACCACCGGCTGGGGAGACCCAGTACTTC
many | - | TRBJ1-2 | TRBV29-1 | CSVEGYSNYGYTF | TGCAGCGTTGAAGGATATTCTAACTATGGCTACACCTTC
few | - | TRBJ2-3 | TRBV29-1 | CSVELGTDTQYF | TGCAGCGTTGAACTTGGCACAGATACGCAGTATTTT
many | TRBD1 | TRBJ2-7 | TRBV29-1 | CSVTGTGAYEQYF | TGCAGCGTAACCGGGACAGGAGCCTACGAGCAGTACTTC
few | - | TRBJ2-7 | TRBV12-3/TRBV12-4 | CASTPGASVSYEQYF | TGTGCCAGCACCCCGGGGGCGTCAGTCTCCTACGAGCAGTACTTC
- | - | TRBJ2-2 | TRBV7-3 | CASSERPGARTGELFF | TGTGCCAGCAGCGAACGTCCAGGGGCAAGGACCGGGGAGCTGTTTTTT
- | - | TRBJ2-7 | TRBV20-1 | CSARPTGNLYEQYF | TGCAGTGCTAGACCCACCGGGAACCTGTACGAGCAGTACTTC
- | TRBD2 | TRBJ2-7 | TRBV10-3 | CAISVGLADYTYEQYF | TGTGCCATCAGTGTGGGGCTAGCGGACTATACCTACGAGCAGTACTTC
many | - | TRBJ2-5 | TRBV7-9 | CASSLARRGPQETQYF | TGTGCCAGCAGCTTAGCGAGGAGGGGACCCCAAGAGACCCAGTACTTC
- | TRBD1 | TRBJ1-1 | TRBV20-1 | CSALRGSLNTEAFF | TGCAGTGCCCTCAGGGGGTCTCTGAACACTGAAGCTTTCTTT
few | TRBD2 | TRBJ2-7 | TRBV10-2 | CASSGPGTSGYEQYF | TGCGCCAGCAGTGGTCCCGGGACTAGCGGGTACGAGCAGTACTTC
many | - | TRBJ2-1 | TRBV7-2 | CASSYRGQGEQFF | TGTGCCAGCAGTTATAGAGGACAAGGTGAGCAGTTCTTC
- | - | TRBJ2-1 | TRBV10-3 | CAISESRDEQFF | TGTGCCATCAGTGAGTCGCGAGATGAGCAGTTCTTC
few | - | TRBJ2-6 | TRBV5-6 | CASSLADEFSSGANVLTF | TGTGCCAGCAGCTTGGCAGACGAGTTCAGCTCTGGGGCCAACGTCCTGACTTTC
- | TRBD1 | TRBJ2-1 | TRBV28 | CASSPTGALLRQFF | TGTGCCAGCAGTCCCACAGGGGCCCTCCTGAGGCAGTTCTTC
many | - | TRBJ2-7 | TRBV11-2 | CASSLDRDTYEQYF | TGTGCCAGCAGCTTAGATAGGGATACCTACGAGCAGTACTTC
- | - | TRBJ1-2 | TRBV18 | CASSPLVGLDGYTF | TGTGCCAGCTCACCCCTCGTAGGGTTGGATGGCTACACCTTC
many | TRBD2 | TRBJ2-1 | TRBV20-1 | CSADLAEIYNEQFF | TGCAGTGCGGATCTAGCGGAGATCTACAATGAGCAGTTCTTC
few | - | TRBJ2-7 | TRBV9 | CASSPQGGYYEQYF | TGTGCCAGCAGCCCCCAGGGAGGATATTACGAGCAGTACTTC
- | - | TRBJ1-5 | TRBV28 | CASSLSSVGAFQPQHF | TGTGCCAGCAGTTTATCGTCAGTCGGGGCCTTTCAACCCCAGCATTTT
few | - | TRBJ2-2 | TRBV10-3 | CAIQADSNTGELFF | TGTGCCATTCAAGCGGACTCGAACACCGGGGAGCTGTTTTTT
many | - | TRBJ1-2 | TRBV29-1 | CSVYTRWSYTF | TGCAGCGTCTACACGCGCTGGAGCTACACCTTC
few | TRBD1 | TRBJ2-3 | TRBV20-1 | CSASQNRGDTQYF | TGCAGTGCTAGCCAAAACAGGGGAGACACGCAGTATTTT
- | TRBD2 | TRBJ2-1 | TRBV29-1 | CSAGTSGGYEQFF | TGCAGCGCAGGGACTAGCGGCGGGTATGAGCAGTTCTTC
- | - | TRBJ2-3 | TRBV20-1 | CSADAIRGDTQYF | TGCAGTGCCGATGCAATAAGGGGGGATACGCAGTATTTT
many | - | TRBJ2-7 | TRBV7-2 | CASTGQGSYEQYF | TGTGCCAGCACCGGGCAGGGCTCCTACGAGCAGTACTTC
- | TRBD1 | TRBJ2-3 | TRBV7-2 | CASSPWTGRTDTQYF | TGTGCCAGCAGCCCCTGGACAGGTCGCACAGATACGCAGTATTTT
- | TRBD2 | TRBJ2-3 | TRBV20-1 | CSAVGLAGVADTQYF | TGCAGTGCCGTGGGACTAGCGGGAGTGGCAGATACGCAGTATTTT
few | - | TRBJ1-1 | TRBV12-3/TRBV12-4 | CASSSWQGTTEAFF | TGTGCCAGCAGTTCCTGGCAGGGGACGACTGAAGCTTTCTTT
few | - | TRBJ1-2 | TRBV12-3/TRBV12-4 | CASSPTANSGYTF | TGTGCCAGCAGTCCGACAGCCAATTCTGGCTACACCTTC
many | - | TRBJ2-3 | TRBV29-1 | CSVEQATDTQYF | TGCAGCGTTGAACAGGCCACAGATACGCAGTATTTT
- | - | TRBJ2-7 | TRBV20-1 | CSARPDPHEQYF | TGCAGTGCTAGACCCGACCCTCACGAGCAGTACTTC
- | - | TRBJ2-3 | TRBV10-3 | CAIRRPGDLDTQYF | TGTGCCATCAGGAGACCGGGAGATCTAGATACGCAGTATTTT
few | - | TRBJ1-1 | TRBV20-1 | CSARRESNTEAFF | TGCAGTGCCCGCAGGGAATCGAACACTGAAGCTTTCTTT
many | TRBD1 | TRBJ2-1 | TRBV29-1 | CSVDTGVGSYNEQFF | TGCAGCGTAGATACAGGGGTGGGGTCCTACAATGAGCAGTTCTTC
- | TRBD2 | TRBJ2-5 | TRBV11-2 | CASSLEGLAGRRVETQYF | TGTGCCAGCAGCTTAGAGGGACTAGCGGGTCGCAGGGTGGAGACCCAGTACTTC
many | TRBD1 | TRBJ2-4 | TRBV29-1 | CSVGQGADIQYF | TGCAGCGTTGGACAGGGGGCGGACATTCAGTACTTC
- | - | TRBJ1-3 | TRBV4-2 | CASSQERAGSRNTIYF | TGTGCCAGCAGCCAAGAAAGGGCCGGCTCGAGAAACACCATATATTTT
many | TRBD1 | TRBJ2-4 | TRBV7-2 | CASSFNQGANIQYF | TGTGCCAGCAGCTTTAACCAGGGGGCCAACATTCAGTACTTC
few | - | TRBJ1-5 | TRBV12-3/TRBV12-4 | CASRQPGRINQPQHF | TGTGCCAGCAGACAACCGGGACGCATCAATCAGCCCCAGCATTTT
many | TRBD2 | TRBJ2-7 | TRBV20-1 | CSASSGGGEQYF | TGCAGTGCTAGCAGCGGGGGGGGCGAGCAGTACTTC
- | - | TRBJ1-1 | TRBV20-1 | CSARDQAGMNTEAFF | TGCAGTGCTAGAGATCAGGCAGGGATGAACACTGAAGCTTTCTTT
few | - | TRBJ1-5 | TRBV6-5 | CASSYSAGMSPGDQPQHF | TGTGCCAGCAGTTACTCGGCAGGGATGTCCCCGGGTGATCAGCCCCAGCATTTT